This T cell receptor beta chain was captured by sequencing in a study of shared clonotypes between healthy human individuals. Background on the study: Plates per donor: three CD4 naive, three CD4 memory, two CD8 naive, one CD8 memory.

This CDR3 region has 15 residues. CDR1 is MGHRA and CDR2 is YSYEKL in the germline V gene. After removal of 2 bases from V and 6 bases from J, the junction contained 4 bases not matched to a gene. The assay was immunoSEQ multiplex PCR, and TCRdb's table has in-frame clones only and misses some. The sample comprises around 2,000,000 clones, approximately 94% of which are singletons, and approximately 1% rests with the top ten. Naive CD8 cells, CD45RO-negative and positively selected for CCR7, excluded terminally differentiated effector memory CD45RA+ cells. This receptor was obtained from a man aged 18-30 years in good health. Sample: naive CD8+ T cells sorted from blood. The chain recombines TRBV4-1 with TRBJ2-1; the match to TRBD2 covers 10 bases. The CDR3 loop reads CASSQLLAGVNEQFF. DNA of the CDR3: TGCGCCAGCAGCCAACTCCTAGCGGGGGTCAATGAGCAGTTCTTC.